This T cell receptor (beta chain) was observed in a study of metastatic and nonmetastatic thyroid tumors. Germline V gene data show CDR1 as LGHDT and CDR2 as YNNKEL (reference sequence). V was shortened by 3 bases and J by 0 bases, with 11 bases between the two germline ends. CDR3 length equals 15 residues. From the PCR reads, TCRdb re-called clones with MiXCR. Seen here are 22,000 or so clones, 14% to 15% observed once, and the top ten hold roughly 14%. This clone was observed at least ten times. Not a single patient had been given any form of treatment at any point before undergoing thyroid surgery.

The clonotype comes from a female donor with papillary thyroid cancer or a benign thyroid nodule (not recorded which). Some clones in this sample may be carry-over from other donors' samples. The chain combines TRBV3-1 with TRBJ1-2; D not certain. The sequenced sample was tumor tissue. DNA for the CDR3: TGTGCCAGCAGCCATGAGGGATTGGCTAACTATGGCTACACCTTC. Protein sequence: CASSHEGLANYGYTF.